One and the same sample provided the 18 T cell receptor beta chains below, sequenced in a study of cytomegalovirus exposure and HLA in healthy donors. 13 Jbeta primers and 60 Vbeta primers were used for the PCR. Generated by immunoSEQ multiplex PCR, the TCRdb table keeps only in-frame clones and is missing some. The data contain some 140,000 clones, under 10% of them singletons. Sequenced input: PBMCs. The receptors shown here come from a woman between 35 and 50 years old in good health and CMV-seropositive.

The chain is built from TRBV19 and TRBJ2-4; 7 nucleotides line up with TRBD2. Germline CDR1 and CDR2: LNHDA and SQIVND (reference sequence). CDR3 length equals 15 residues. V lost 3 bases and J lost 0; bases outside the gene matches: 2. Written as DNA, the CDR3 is TGTGCCAGTAGTATGGGAGGGGTAGCCAAAAACATTCAGTACTTC. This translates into CASSMGGVAKNIQYF. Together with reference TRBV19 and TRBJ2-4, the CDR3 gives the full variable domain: DGGITQSPKYLFRKEGQNVTLSCEQNLNHDAMYWYRQDPGQGLRLIYYSQIVNDFQKGDIAEGYSVSREKKESFPLTVTSAQKNPTAFYLCASSMGGVAKNIQYFGAGTRLSVL.

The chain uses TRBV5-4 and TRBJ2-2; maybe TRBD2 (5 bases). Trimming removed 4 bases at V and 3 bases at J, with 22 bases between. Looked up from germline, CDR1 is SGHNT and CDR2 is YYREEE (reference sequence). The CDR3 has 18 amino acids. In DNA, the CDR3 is TGTGCCAGCAGCCTACCCCGAGCCCAACAGAGGGACACCGGGGAGCTGTTTTTT. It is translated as CASSLPRAQQRDTGELFF.

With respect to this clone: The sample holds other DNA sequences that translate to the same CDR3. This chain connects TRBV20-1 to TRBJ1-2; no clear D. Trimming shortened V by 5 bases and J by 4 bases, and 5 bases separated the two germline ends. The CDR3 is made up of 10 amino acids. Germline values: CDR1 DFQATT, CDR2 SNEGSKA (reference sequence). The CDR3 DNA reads TGCAGTGCTGCCAGCTATGGCTACACCTTC. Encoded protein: CSAASYGYTF.

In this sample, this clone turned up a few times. CDR3 amino acids: CSVSGQGGSTDTQYF. In DNA, the CDR3 is TGCAGCGTTAGCGGACAGGGGGGTAGCACAGATACGCAGTATTTT. The chain employs TRBV29-1 and TRBJ2-3; 10 bases line up with TRBD1. Germline V CDR1 and CDR2: SQVTM, ANQGSEA. The CDR3 is 15 residues long. Trimming removed 5 bases from V and 0 bases from J; junction bases left unmatched: 5.

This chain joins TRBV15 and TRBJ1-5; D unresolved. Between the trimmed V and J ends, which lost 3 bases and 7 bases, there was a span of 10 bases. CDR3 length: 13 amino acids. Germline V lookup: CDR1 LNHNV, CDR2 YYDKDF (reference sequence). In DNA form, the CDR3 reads TGTGCCACCAGCAGGATGAGCGACCAGCCCCAGCATTTT. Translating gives CATSRMSDQPQHF.

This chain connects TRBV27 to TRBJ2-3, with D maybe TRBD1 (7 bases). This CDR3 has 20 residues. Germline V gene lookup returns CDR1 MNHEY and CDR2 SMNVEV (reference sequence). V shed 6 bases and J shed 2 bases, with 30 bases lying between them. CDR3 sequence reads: CASRPARRPQEGAHTDTQYF. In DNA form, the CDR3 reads TGTGCCAGCAGACCCGCCCGCAGGCCACAGGAGGGGGCACACACAGATACGCAGTATTTT.

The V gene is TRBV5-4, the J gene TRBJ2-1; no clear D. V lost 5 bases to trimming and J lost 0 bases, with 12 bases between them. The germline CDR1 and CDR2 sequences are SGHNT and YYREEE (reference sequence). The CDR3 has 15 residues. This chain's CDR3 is CASSLARDSYNEQFF. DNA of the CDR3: TGTGCCAGCAGTCTCGCACGAGACTCCTACAATGAGCAGTTCTTC.

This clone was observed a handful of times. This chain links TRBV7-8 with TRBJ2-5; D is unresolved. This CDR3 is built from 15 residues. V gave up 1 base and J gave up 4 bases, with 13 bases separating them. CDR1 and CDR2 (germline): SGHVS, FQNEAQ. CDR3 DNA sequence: TGTGCCAGCAGCTTAGAGTGGCTACCTAGAGAGACCCAGTACTTC. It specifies CASSLEWLPRETQYF.

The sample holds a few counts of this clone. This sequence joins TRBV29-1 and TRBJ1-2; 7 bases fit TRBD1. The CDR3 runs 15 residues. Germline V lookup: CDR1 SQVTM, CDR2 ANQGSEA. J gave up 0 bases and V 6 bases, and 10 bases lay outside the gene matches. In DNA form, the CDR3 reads TGCAGCGTGCCCCTGACAGGGAGGCCTAACTATGGCTACACCTTC. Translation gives CSVPLTGRPNYGYTF.

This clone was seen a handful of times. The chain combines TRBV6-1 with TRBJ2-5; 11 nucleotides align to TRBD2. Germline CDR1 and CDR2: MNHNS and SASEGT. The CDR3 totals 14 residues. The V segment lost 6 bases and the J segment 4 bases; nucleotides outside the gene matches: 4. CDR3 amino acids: CASRLAGGRETQYF. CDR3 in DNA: TGTGCCAGCAGGCTAGCGGGGGGCCGAGAGACCCAGTACTTC.

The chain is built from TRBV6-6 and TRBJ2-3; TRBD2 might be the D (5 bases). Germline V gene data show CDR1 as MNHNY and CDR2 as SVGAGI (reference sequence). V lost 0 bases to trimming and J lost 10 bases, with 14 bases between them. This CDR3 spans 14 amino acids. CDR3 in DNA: TGTGCCAGCAGTTACTCGAGGGTTGGGGTTGCGCAGTATTTT. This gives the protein CASSYSRVGVAQYF.

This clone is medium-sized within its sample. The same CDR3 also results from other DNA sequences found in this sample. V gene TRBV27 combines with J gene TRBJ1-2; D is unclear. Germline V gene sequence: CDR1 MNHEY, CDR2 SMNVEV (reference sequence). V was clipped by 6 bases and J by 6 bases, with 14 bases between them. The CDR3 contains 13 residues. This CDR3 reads CASSRMGGNGYTF. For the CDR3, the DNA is TGTGCCAGCAGCCGAATGGGAGGGAATGGCTACACCTTC.

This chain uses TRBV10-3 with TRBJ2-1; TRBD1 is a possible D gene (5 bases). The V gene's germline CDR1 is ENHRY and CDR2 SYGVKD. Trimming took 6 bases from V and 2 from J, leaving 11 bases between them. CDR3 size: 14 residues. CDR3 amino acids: CAIRQDQTYNEQFF. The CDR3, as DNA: TGTGCCATCAGACAGGACCAAACCTACAATGAGCAGTTCTTC.

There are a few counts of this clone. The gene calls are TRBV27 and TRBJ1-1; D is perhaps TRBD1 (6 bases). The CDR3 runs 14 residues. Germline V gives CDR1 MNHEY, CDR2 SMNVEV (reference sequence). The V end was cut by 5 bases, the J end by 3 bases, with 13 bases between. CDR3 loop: CASSPWTEDTEAFF. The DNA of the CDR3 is TGTGCCAGCAGTCCTTGGACAGAGGACACTGAAGCTTTCTTT.

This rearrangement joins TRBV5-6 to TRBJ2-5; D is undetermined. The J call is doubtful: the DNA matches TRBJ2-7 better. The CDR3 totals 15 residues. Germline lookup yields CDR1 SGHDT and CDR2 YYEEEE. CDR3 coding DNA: TGTGCCAGCAGCTGGCCGGGTGGCGGCTCCTACGAGCAGTACTTC. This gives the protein CASSWPGGGSYEQYF.

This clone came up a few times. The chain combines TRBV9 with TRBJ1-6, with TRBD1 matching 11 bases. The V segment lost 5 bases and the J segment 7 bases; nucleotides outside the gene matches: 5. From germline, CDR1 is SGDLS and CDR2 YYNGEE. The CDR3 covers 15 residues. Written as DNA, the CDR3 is TGTGCCAGCAGAGGGACAGGGGGAAGGAATTCACCCCTCCACTTT. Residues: CASRGTGGRNSPLHF.

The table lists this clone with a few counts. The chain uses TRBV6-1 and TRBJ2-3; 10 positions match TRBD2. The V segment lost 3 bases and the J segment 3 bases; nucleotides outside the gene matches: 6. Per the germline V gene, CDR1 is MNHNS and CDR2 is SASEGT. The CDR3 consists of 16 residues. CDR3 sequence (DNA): TGTGCCAGCAGTGAGGGACTAGCGCCCAATACAGATACGCAGTATTTT. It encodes CASSEGLAPNTDTQYF.

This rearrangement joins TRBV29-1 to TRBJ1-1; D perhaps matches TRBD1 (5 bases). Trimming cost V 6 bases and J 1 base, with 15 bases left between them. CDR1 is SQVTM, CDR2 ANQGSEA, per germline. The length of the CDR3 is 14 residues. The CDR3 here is CSVARAGPNTEAFF. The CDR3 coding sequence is TGCAGCGTGGCCCGGGCAGGGCCGAACACTGAAGCTTTCTTT.